Reported below is one TCR beta chain. What it binds is unknown. TCRdb keeps only in-frame clones here, not all; method: immunoSEQ multiplex PCR. The sample holds around 140,000 clones, about 93% seen once. This specimen comes from a study of T cell responses to AZD1222 COVID-19 vaccine. Study-wide findings and caveats: Donors skewed white British and female; clonal diversity was possibly underestimated.

J was trimmed by 8 bases and V by 4 bases; bases with no gene match: 14. The germline V gene has CDR1 MGHRA and CDR2 YSYEKL. The CDR3 is 17 residues long. The sequencing here drew on peripheral blood, taken 28 days after the second AZD1222 dose. The chain links TRBV4-1 to TRBJ1-4, with 9 bases fitting TRBD1. This TCR derives from an adult who received the AZD1222 COVID-19 vaccine. The CDR3: CASSLYPPDRGAEKLFF. The CDR3, as DNA: TGCGCCAGCAGCCTCTACCCTCCGGACAGGGGAGCCGAAAAACTGTTTTTT.